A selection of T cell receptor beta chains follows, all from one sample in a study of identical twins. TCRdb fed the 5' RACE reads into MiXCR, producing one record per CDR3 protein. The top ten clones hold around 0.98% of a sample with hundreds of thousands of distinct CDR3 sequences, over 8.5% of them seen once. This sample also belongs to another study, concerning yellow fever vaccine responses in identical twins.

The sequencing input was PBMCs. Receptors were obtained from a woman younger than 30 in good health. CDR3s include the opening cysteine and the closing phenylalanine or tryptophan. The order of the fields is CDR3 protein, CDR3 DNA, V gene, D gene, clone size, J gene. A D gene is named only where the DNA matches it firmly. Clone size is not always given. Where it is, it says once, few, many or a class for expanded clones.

CSAPSGGVYNSPLHF,TGCAGTGCTCCATCGGGGGGCGTTTATAATTCACCCCTCCACTTT,TRBV20-1,NA,many,TRBJ1-6
CASSQRTGKGYTF,TGCGCCAGCAGCCAACGCACAGGGAAGGGCTACACCTTC,TRBV4-3,NA,many,TRBJ1-2
CASSYSGDRSPLHF,TGTGCCAGCAGTTACTCGGGGGATCGGTCACCCCTCCACTTT,TRBV6-5,NA,NA,TRBJ1-6
CASSLEGGKSSGANVLTF,TGTGCCAGCAGCTTAGAAGGAGGGAAAAGCTCTGGGGCCAACGTCCTGACTTTC,TRBV11-2,NA,NA,TRBJ2-6
CASSLGVSSNQPQHF,TGTGCCAGCAGTTTGGGGGTATCAAGCAATCAGCCCCAGCATTTT,TRBV12-3/TRBV12-4,NA,many,TRBJ1-5
CASSQDSASSTDTQYF,TGTGCCAGCAGCCAAGATTCAGCTTCTAGCACAGATACGCAGTATTTT,TRBV14,NA,NA,TRBJ2-3
CAISELDTGNNSPLHF,TGTGCCATCAGTGAGTTGGATACAGGCAACAATTCACCCCTCCACTTT,TRBV10-3,NA,few,TRBJ1-6
CASSVRDYQETQYF,TGTGCCAGCAGTGTAAGGGACTATCAAGAGACCCAGTACTTC,TRBV28,TRBD2,many,TRBJ2-5
CASRDRTDLNTEAFF,TGTGCCAGCAGGGATCGGACAGATTTGAACACTGAAGCTTTCTTT,TRBV7-2,NA,many,TRBJ1-1
CASRPTAGGIYEQYF,TGCGCCAGCCGCCCAACTGCGGGAGGGATCTACGAGCAGTACTTC,TRBV4-1,TRBD2,many,TRBJ2-7
CASTVGGKNTEAFF,TGTGCCAGCACGGTTGGGGGGAAGAACACTGAAGCTTTCTTT,TRBV27,NA,many,TRBJ1-1
CSARIPQGGYEQYF,TGCAGTGCTAGGATCCCACAGGGGGGCTACGAGCAGTACTTC,TRBV20-1,TRBD1,few,TRBJ2-7
CASSLRSGGGPDTQYF,TGTGCCAGCAGCCTAAGAAGCGGGGGGGGCCCAGATACGCAGTATTTT,TRBV9,TRBD2,NA,TRBJ2-3
CASRAQGQSQETQYF,TGTGCCAGCAGGGCTCAGGGACAGTCCCAAGAGACCCAGTACTTC,TRBV6-1,TRBD1,many,TRBJ2-5
CASSVLGAGEQYF,TGTGCCAGCAGTGTATTGGGAGCCGGGGAGCAGTACTTC,TRBV12-3/TRBV12-4,NA,few,TRBJ2-7
CSATSLAGANTGELFF,TGCAGTGCCACCTCCCTAGCGGGGGCGAACACCGGGGAGCTGTTTTTT,TRBV20-1,TRBD2,many,TRBJ2-2
CASSLALGLAGVLNEQFF,TGTGCCAGCAGCTTAGCCCTAGGACTAGCGGGAGTTCTTAATGAGCAGTTCTTC,TRBV7-2,TRBD2,few,TRBJ2-1
CSAMSPSVPNTGELFF,TGCAGTGCTATGTCGCCTAGCGTACCGAACACCGGGGAGCTGTTTTTT,TRBV20-1,NA,NA,TRBJ2-2
CASSSIDGELAKNIQYF,TGTGCCAGCAGTTCCATCGACGGTGAACTAGCCAAAAACATTCAGTACTTC,TRBV28,NA,many,TRBJ2-4
CASSLPAYEQYF,TGTGCCAGCAGCTTACCCGCCTACGAGCAGTACTTC,TRBV7-2,NA,many,TRBJ2-7
CASSSSGLAELRWYNEQFF,TGTGCCAGCAGTTCCTCGGGACTAGCGGAACTTCGGTGGTACAATGAGCAGTTCTTC,TRBV6-2/TRBV6-3,TRBD2,NA,TRBJ2-1
CSARPPSVQTQYF,TGCAGTGCTAGACCCCCAAGCGTACAGACCCAGTACTTC,TRBV20-1,NA,NA,TRBJ2-5
CASSLVGTIDIQYF,TGTGCCAGCAGTTTAGTGGGGACGATAGACATTCAGTACTTC,TRBV27,NA,many,TRBJ2-4
CAHQREGTNEQFF,TGTGCCCACCAGCGGGAGGGAACAAATGAGCAGTTCTTC,TRBV28,TRBD2,NA,TRBJ2-1
CASSPPAASPGGELFF,TGTGCCAGCTCACCACCGGCGGCTTCCCCAGGCGGGGAGCTGTTTTTT,TRBV18,NA,few,TRBJ2-2
CASSSGTRLETQYF,TGCGCCAGCAGCTCCGGCACTCGGCTAGAGACCCAGTACTTC,TRBV5-1,NA,NA,TRBJ2-5
CSVMGVTRDPLNYGYTF,TGCAGCGTTATGGGGGTCACAAGGGACCCACTCAACTATGGCTACACCTTC,TRBV29-1,NA,NA,TRBJ1-2
CASSPSPAGETQYF,TGTGCCAGCAGTCCGTCTCCCGCCGGGGAGACCCAGTACTTC,TRBV27,NA,few,TRBJ2-5
CASSQEETGRSEQYF,TGCGCCAGCAGCCAAGAGGAGACAGGGAGATCCGAGCAGTACTTC,TRBV4-3,TRBD1,few,TRBJ2-7
CASSQIGNGAAKNIQYF,TGTGCCAGCAGTCAAATAGGGAACGGGGCGGCCAAAAACATTCAGTACTTC,TRBV6-1,NA,many,TRBJ2-4
CASSFRTGTGSYNEQFF,TGTGCCAGCAGTTTCCGCACCGGGACAGGGTCCTACAATGAGCAGTTCTTC,TRBV27,TRBD1,NA,TRBJ2-1
CASSTTPPAGEQFF,TGTGCCAGCAGTACAACCCCTCCGGCCGGAGAGCAGTTCTTC,TRBV11-2,NA,NA,TRBJ2-1
CASSLGPPGQGVYEQYF,TGTGCCAGCAGTTTAGGGCCCCCGGGACAGGGGGTCTACGAGCAGTACTTC,TRBV12-3/TRBV12-4,TRBD1,few,TRBJ2-7
CASSPVAVGELFF,TGTGCCAGCAGCCCAGTGGCGGTCGGGGAGCTGTTTTTT,TRBV7-9,NA,NA,TRBJ2-2
CASSIAVGNYEQYF,TGTGCCAGTAGTATTGCAGTGGGAAACTACGAGCAGTACTTC,TRBV19,NA,few,TRBJ2-7
CASSFSGGTTETQYF,TGTGCCAGCAGTTTTAGTGGGGGTACCACAGAGACCCAGTACTTC,TRBV28,NA,few,TRBJ2-5
CASSQDRLQGVGYTF,TGCGCCAGCAGCCAAGATCGGCTACAGGGAGTTGGCTACACCTTC,TRBV4-1,NA,NA,TRBJ1-2
CASSRGMPPEQYF,TGTGCCAGCAGCCGAGGAATGCCTCCCGAGCAGTACTTC,TRBV28,NA,many,TRBJ2-7
CSVSPLSSYNEQFF,TGCAGCGTTTCCCCCCTGAGCTCCTACAATGAGCAGTTCTTC,TRBV29-1,NA,few,TRBJ2-1
CASSQASGGSYNEQFF,TGTGCCAGCAGCCAAGCATCTGGCGGGAGCTACAATGAGCAGTTCTTC,TRBV3-1,TRBD2,many,TRBJ2-1
CASSVSRLEPPTDTQYF,TGTGCCAGCAGCGTATCCCGTTTAGAACCCCCCACAGATACGCAGTATTTT,TRBV9,NA,NA,TRBJ2-3
CASSIGQGNSPLHF,TGTGCCAGTAGTATAGGTCAGGGGAATTCACCCCTCCACTTT,TRBV19,NA,NA,TRBJ1-6
CSAVQVSSYEQYF,TGCAGTGCAGTACAGGTGTCCTCCTACGAGCAGTACTTC,TRBV20-1,NA,few,TRBJ2-7
CASSLTESNSPLHF,TGTGCCAGCAGTTTAACAGAGTCAAATTCACCCCTCCACTTT,TRBV12-3/TRBV12-4,NA,many,TRBJ1-6
CASTYGGRETQYF,TGTGCCAGCACTTATGGGGGTAGGGAGACCCAGTACTTC,TRBV12-3/TRBV12-4,NA,NA,TRBJ2-5
CASSFRDRSSYEQYF,TGCGCCAGCAGCTTCCGGGACAGGAGCTCCTACGAGCAGTACTTC,TRBV5-1,TRBD1,many,TRBJ2-7
CSVEDRETEKDYGYTF,TGCAGCGTTGAAGATCGGGAGACAGAAAAGGACTATGGCTACACCTTC,TRBV29-1,NA,many,TRBJ1-2
CSVVLGGRANEQFF,TGCAGCGTTGTACTGGGAGGGAGGGCTAATGAGCAGTTCTTC,TRBV29-1,TRBD2,many,TRBJ2-1
CSASAGRGNTEAFF,TGCAGTGCTAGCGCCGGGCGGGGGAACACTGAAGCTTTCTTT,TRBV20-1,NA,NA,TRBJ1-1
CATSSRANTGELFF,TGTGCCACCAGCTCCAGGGCGAACACCGGGGAGCTGTTTTTT,TRBV15,NA,NA,TRBJ2-2